The 27 T cell receptor beta chains given below trace back to one sample, sequenced in a study of blood T cells in healthy people across ages. With a J-beta primer mix and a sample-barcoded 5' primer, a second PCR ran about 7 to 12 cycles. TCRdb processed the 5' RACE reads anew with MiXCR; each CDR3 protein has one entry. The sample has over 1,300,000 distinct CDR3 sequences; 55% to 75% are singletons. Source material: blood. These receptors were taken from a man aged 18 to 30 in good health.

V usage is TRBV20-1 and J usage is TRBJ2-5, with a tentative D call TRBD1 (6 bases). V lost 3 bases and J lost 2, with 13 bases in between. Per germline, CDR1 DFQATT and CDR2 SNEGSKA (reference sequence). CDR3 size: 14 residues. The CDR3 sequence is CSASDQGFQETQYF. The CDR3 DNA is TGCAGTGCTAGTGATCAGGGGTTTCAAGAGACCCAGTACTTC.

V gene TRBV20-1 combines with J gene TRBJ2-5, with TRBD2 as a possible D gene (6 bases). V dropped 2 bases and J dropped 5 bases, with 18 bases sitting between them. Germline values: CDR1 DFQATT, CDR2 SNEGSKA (reference sequence). CDR3 length: 15 residues. The DNA of the CDR3 is TGCAGTGCTAGACCGACCGGGACTCCTCGGGAGACCCAGTACTTC. Protein product: CSARPTGTPRETQYF.

The V call is TRBV4-2, the J call TRBJ1-1; D is undetermined. V shed 4 bases and J shed 3 bases, with 12 bases lying between them. This CDR3 is 14 amino acids long. CDR1 is LGHNA and CDR2 is YNFKEQ in the germline V gene. The CDR3 sequence: CASSRVAPDTEAFF. The DNA of the CDR3 is TGTGCCAGCAGCCGCGTAGCCCCTGACACTGAAGCTTTCTTT.

The rearrangement links TRBV7-6 to TRBJ2-7; 8 bases align to TRBD1. Germline V CDR1 and CDR2: SGHVS, FNYEAQ. This CDR3 spans 15 amino acids. The V gene end was trimmed by 5 bases and the J gene end by 2 bases; junction bases not matched to a gene: 8. In DNA, the CDR3 is TGTGCCAGCAGCCCCTCAGGGGGCGTGACCTACGAGCAGTACTTC. Amino acid sequence: CASSPSGGVTYEQYF.

The chain employs TRBV2 and TRBJ2-5; TRBD1 is a possible D gene (5 bases). There are 14 residues in the CDR3. The germline V and J ends were trimmed by 4 bases and 3 bases, with 12 bases remaining between them. Germline CDR1 is SNHLY and CDR2 is FYNNEI. CDR3 DNA: TGTGCCAGCAGTGTCTCGGAAGGGGAAGAGACCCAGTACTTC. Encoded protein: CASSVSEGEETQYF.

The rearrangement joins TRBV6-5 to TRBJ2-7; TRBD2 aligns across 7 bases. This CDR3 contains 15 residues. V lost 1 base to trimming and J lost 1 base; unmatched junction nucleotides: 4. Germline V gene data show CDR1 as MNHEY and CDR2 as SVGAGI. The CDR3 is CASSYFTGGSYEQYF. DNA of the CDR3: TGTGCCAGCAGTTACTTCACGGGAGGTTCCTACGAGCAGTACTTC.

This clonotype showed up just once. V and J are TRBV27 and TRBJ1-1; TRBD1 matches 7 bases. The CDR3 runs to 14 residues. Germline V gene lookup returns CDR1 MNHEY and CDR2 SMNVEV (reference sequence). The junction had 4 bases not matched to a gene; V was cut back by 5 bases and J by 1 base. In DNA form, the CDR3 reads TGTGCCAGCAGTCAAAGGGACAGGAACACTGAAGCTTTCTTT. Translated, it gives CASSQRDRNTEAFF.

This clonotype was picked up a small number of times. The rearrangement links TRBV14 to TRBJ1-1, with D uncertain. The V end lost 1 base, the J end lost 7 bases, and 4 bases lay between the germline ends. The CDR3 length is 11 residues. CDR1 is SGHDN and CDR2 is FVKESK in the germline V gene. In DNA, the CDR3 is TGTGCCAGCAGCCAAGTGGATGAAGCTTTCTTT. As protein: CASSQVDEAFF. The whole variable domain, filled in from reference TRBV14 and TRBJ1-1, reads EAGVTQFPSHSVIEKGQTVTLRCDPISGHDNLYWYRRVMGKEIKFLLHFVKESKQDESGMPNNRFLAERTGGTYSTLKVQPAELEDSGVYFCASSQVDEAFFGQGTRLTVV.

The chain combines TRBV6-5 with TRBJ1-1, with D uncertain. Germline assignment: CDR1 MNHEY and CDR2 SVGAGI. CDR3 length equals 11 residues. V was cut by 7 bases and J by 1 base, with 4 bases left in between. The CDR3 is CASKANTEAFF. CDR3 nucleotides: TGTGCCAGCAAAGCGAACACTGAAGCTTTCTTT.

The chain uses TRBV2 and TRBJ2-6; possible D gene TRBD1, 6 bases. The V end lost 6 bases, the J end lost 4 bases, and 16 bases lay between the germline ends. This CDR3 comprises 16 residues. Germline V gene sequence: CDR1 SNHLY, CDR2 FYNNEI. This chain's CDR3 is CASRRDTGYGANVLTF. The DNA for the CDR3 is TGTGCCAGCAGAAGGGACACGGGCTACGGGGCCAACGTCCTGACTTTC.

This clonotype was seen only a few times. J is TRBJ1-4 and V is TRBV25-1; D is ambiguous. The CDR3 is 14 residues long. From germline, CDR1 is MGHDK and CDR2 SYGVNS. Trimming stripped 1 base from V and 5 bases from J, with 8 bases between. CDR3 sequence: CASSESGSNEKLFF. The DNA for the CDR3 is TGTGCCAGCAGTGAATCCGGATCGAATGAAAAACTGTTTTTT.

The CDR3 DNA reads as TGTGCCAGCAGCCAGGCTACAGGGGAATGGGGCACAGATACGCAGTATTTT. It encodes CASSQATGEWGTDTQYF. The chain uses TRBV4-2 and TRBJ2-3; 7 bases map to TRBD1. The CDR3 loop spans 17 amino acids. Unmatched junction bases numbered 10, after V lost 3 bases and J lost 1 base. Germline V lookup: CDR1 LGHNA, CDR2 YNFKEQ.

The rearrangement links TRBV6-1 to TRBJ1-5, with D perhaps matching TRBD1 (6 bases). CDR3 size: 14 residues. Germline V gene sequence: CDR1 MNHNS, CDR2 SASEGT. Trimming removed 4 bases at V and 7 bases at J, with 14 bases between. CDR3 sequence: CASSVLGGWQPQHF. The CDR3 nucleotides are TGTGCCAGCAGTGTGTTGGGGGGCTGGCAGCCCCAGCATTTT.

This clonotype was counted between two and nine times. This chain links TRBV4-1 with TRBJ2-5; TRBD2 matches at 10 bases. CDR3 length equals 14 residues. V shed 4 bases and J 5 bases; nucleotides not matched to a gene: 4. CDR1 is MGHRA, CDR2 YSYEKL, per germline. The CDR3 nucleotides read TGCGCCAGCAGCCTCCTAGCGGGAGATGAGACCCAGTACTTC. Its protein is CASSLLAGDETQYF.

This clonotype was counted only a few times. The V gene is TRBV6-2 or TRBV6-3, the J gene TRBJ2-3; D might be TRBD1 (6 bases). Germline V CDR1 and CDR2: MNHEY, SVGEGT. Trimming removed 2 bases at V and 2 bases at J, with 11 bases between. This CDR3 region has 15 residues. Written as DNA, the CDR3 is TGTGCCAGCAGTTACCGGGACACCTTCACAGATACGCAGTATTTT. This encodes CASSYRDTFTDTQYF.

The chain has TRBV6-1 and TRBJ1-3; D is unclear. This CDR3 region has 13 residues. CDR1 and CDR2 (germline): MNHNS, SASEGT. The V end lost 2 bases, the J end lost 9 bases, and 11 bases lay between the germline ends. The CDR3 DNA follows: TGTGCCAGCAGTGAATGGAAGCACGCCACCATATATTTT. It is translated as CASSEWKHATIYF.

J is TRBJ2-5 and V is TRBV3-1, with a weak D call TRBD2 (5 bases). The end of the DNA aligns better with TRBJ2-7, so the J call may be wrong. Germline V lookup: CDR1 LGHDT, CDR2 YNNKEL (reference sequence). The CDR3 extends over 13 amino acids. The CDR3 DNA reads as TGTGCCAGCAGCCAAGAATTCGGGGTCGAGCAGTACTTC. Translation gives CASSQEFGVEQYF.

The chain couples TRBV15 to TRBJ2-1; D is undetermined. Germline assignment: CDR1 LNHNV and CDR2 YYDKDF (reference sequence). Trimming pared 2 bases from V and 5 bases from J, leaving 4 bases between. This CDR3 has 12 amino acids. The CDR3 nucleotides read TGTGCCACCAGCAGAAAAGACAATGAGCAGTTCTTC. It specifies CATSRKDNEQFF.

V gene TRBV11-1 combines with J gene TRBJ2-5, with D unresolved. This CDR3 comprises 14 residues. With 5 bases removed from V and 1 base from J, the gap between germline ends came to 11 bases. Germline-derived CDR1 and CDR2 are SGHAT and FQDESV (reference sequence). The CDR3 nucleotides are TGTGCCAGCAGCCGAAGGATTACCCAAGAGACCCAGTACTTC. This gives the protein CASSRRITQETQYF.

Remarks on this clonotype: Compared with germline, one end of the junction differs, possibly owing to a read error. CDR3 amino acids: CASIESGRGYEQFF. CDR3 in DNA: TGCGCCAGCATTGAGAGCGGGAGGGGATATGAGCAGTTCTTC. The gene calls are TRBV10-2 and TRBJ2-1; 10 bases fit TRBD2. Germline lookup yields CDR1 WSHSY and CDR2 SAAADI. The CDR3 is 14 amino acids.

The chain carries TRBV9 and TRBJ2-1; the D call may be TRBD1 or TRBD2 (6 bases each). Germline lookup yields CDR1 SGDLS and CDR2 YYNGEE. CDR3 length: 15 residues. V lost 0 bases and J 10 bases, leaving 17 bases between the germline ends. For the CDR3, the DNA is TGTGCCAGCAGCGTAGCAGAGGAGGGGGTGGGCGAGCAGTTCTTC. The encoded protein is CASSVAEEGVGEQFF.

The chain combines TRBV20-1 with TRBJ1-5; D not resolved. There are 13 residues in the CDR3. The germline V gene has CDR1 DFQATT and CDR2 SNEGSKA (reference sequence). V was pared by 3 bases and J by 2 bases, with 8 bases between. For the CDR3, the DNA is TGCAGTGCTAGGGATGAGCGCAATCAGCCCCAGCATTTT. As protein: CSARDERNQPQHF.

V and J are TRBV4-2 and TRBJ2-3, with 10 bases fitting TRBD2. Per germline, CDR1 LGHNA and CDR2 YNFKEQ. This CDR3 is 16 amino acids long. V gave up 0 bases and J gave up 6 bases; unmatched junction bases: 6. The CDR3: CASSQERTSGLDTQYF. DNA of the CDR3: TGTGCCAGCAGCCAAGAGAGGACTAGCGGTCTCGATACGCAGTATTTT.

The chain carries TRBV29-1 and TRBJ2-5; TRBD1 matches 8 bases. With the DNA end fitting TRBJ2-7 better, the J assignment may be wrong. The CDR3 is 14 amino acids. Germline-derived CDR1 and CDR2 are SQVTM and ANQGSEA. The CDR3 spells CSVESGTGTYEQYF. The CDR3 DNA follows: TGCAGCGTTGAATCCGGGACAGGCACCTACGAGCAGTACTTC.

CDR3 in DNA: TGTGCCAGCAGTAAAAGGATGAACACTGAAGCTTTCTTT. Protein: CASSKRMNTEAFF. The chain couples TRBV27 to TRBJ1-1; D not resolved. This CDR3 has 13 residues. V lost 5 bases, J lost 0 bases, and 7 bases lay in between. Germline values: CDR1 MNHEY, CDR2 SMNVEV (reference sequence).

The rearrangement uses TRBV6-6 and TRBJ1-1; D call uncertain. Germline V gene sequence: CDR1 MNHNY, CDR2 SVGAGI (reference sequence). The length of the CDR3 is 13 residues. Trimming took off 11 bases at V and 6 bases at J, with 19 bases between the two ends. The CDR3 reads CAATWAASAEAFF. The DNA of the CDR3 is TGTGCCGCCACTTGGGCGGCGAGCGCTGAAGCTTTCTTT.

The chain uses TRBV6-6 and TRBJ1-2; D unclear. Trimming removed 3 bases from V and 0 bases from J, with 8 bases in between. Germline loops: CDR1 MNHNY, CDR2 SVGAGI (reference sequence). The CDR3 runs 14 residues. CDR3 sequence reads: CASSYGLANYGYTF. In nucleotides, the CDR3 is TGTGCCAGCAGTTATGGTTTAGCTAACTATGGCTACACCTTC.